This T cell receptor (beta chain) was found in a study of blood T cell repertoires in COVID-19. At the level of the study: From T cells, B-cell-depleted T cells, or PBMCs came the material, which was cDNA or gDNA.

CDR1 is SGHAT and CDR2 is FQNNGV in the germline V gene. V shed 2 bases, J shed 1 base, and the junction held 7 bases outside the gene matches. This CDR3 region has 16 residues. Original analysis: Researchers report that nucleated cell counts were estimated from reference gene primer amplification. The assay was immunoSEQ multiplex PCR, and TCRdb's table has in-frame clones only and misses some. The DNA was the basis for D and trimming; V, J and clone size are from that table. The table lists 200,000 to 250,000 clones, about 85% of them singletons. This receptor was identified in a man aged 45-65 years who had recovered from COVID-19. The chain has TRBV11-2 and TRBJ2-5, with 7 bases lining up with TRBD2. The sample comprised peripheral blood. CDR3 DNA: TGTGCCAGCAGCTTATGGGAGGGTAATCGCCAAGAGACCCAGTACTTC. It translates to CASSLWEGNRQETQYF. The complete variable domain, with remaining parts taken from reference TRBV11-2 and TRBJ2-5, reads EAGVAQSPRYKIIEKRQSVAFWCNPISGHATLYWYQQILGQGPKLLIQFQNNGVVDDSQLPKDRFSAERLKGVDSTLKIQPAKLEDSAVYLCASSLWEGNRQETQYFGPGTRLLVL.